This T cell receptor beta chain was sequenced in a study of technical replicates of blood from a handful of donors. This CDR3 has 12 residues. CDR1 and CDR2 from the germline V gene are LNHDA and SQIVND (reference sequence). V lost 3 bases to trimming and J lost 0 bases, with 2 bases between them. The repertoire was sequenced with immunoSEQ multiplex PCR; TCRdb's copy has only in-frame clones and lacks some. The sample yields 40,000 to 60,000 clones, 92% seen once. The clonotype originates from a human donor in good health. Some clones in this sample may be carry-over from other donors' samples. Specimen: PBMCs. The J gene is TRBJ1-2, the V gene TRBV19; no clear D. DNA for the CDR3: TGTGCCAGTAGTATCGCTAACTATGGCTACACCTTC. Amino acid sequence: CASSIANYGYTF.